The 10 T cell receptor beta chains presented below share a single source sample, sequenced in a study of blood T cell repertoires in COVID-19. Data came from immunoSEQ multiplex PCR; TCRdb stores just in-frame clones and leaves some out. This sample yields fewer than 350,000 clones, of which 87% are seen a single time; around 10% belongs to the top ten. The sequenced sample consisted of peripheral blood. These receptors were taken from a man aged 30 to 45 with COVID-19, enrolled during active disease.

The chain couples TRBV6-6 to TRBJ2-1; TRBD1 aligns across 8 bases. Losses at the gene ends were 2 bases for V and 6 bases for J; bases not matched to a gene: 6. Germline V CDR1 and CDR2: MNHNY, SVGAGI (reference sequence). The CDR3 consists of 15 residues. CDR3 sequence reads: CASSYRGTGSNEQFF. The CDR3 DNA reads TGTGCCAGCAGTTACCGTGGGACAGGCAGCAATGAGCAGTTCTTC.

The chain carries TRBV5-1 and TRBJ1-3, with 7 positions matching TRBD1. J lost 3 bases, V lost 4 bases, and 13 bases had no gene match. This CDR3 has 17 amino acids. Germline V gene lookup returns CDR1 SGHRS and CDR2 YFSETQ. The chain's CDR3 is CASSPGQNLLRGNTIYF. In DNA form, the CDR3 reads TGCGCCAGCAGCCCGGGACAGAATTTACTCCGTGGAAACACCATATATTTT.

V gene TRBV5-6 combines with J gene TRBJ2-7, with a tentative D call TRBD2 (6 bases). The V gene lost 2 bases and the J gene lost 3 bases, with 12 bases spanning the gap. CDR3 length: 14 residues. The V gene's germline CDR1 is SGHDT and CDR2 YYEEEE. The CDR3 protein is CASSFGAGNYEQYF. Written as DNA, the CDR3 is TGTGCCAGCAGCTTTGGGGCGGGGAACTACGAGCAGTACTTC. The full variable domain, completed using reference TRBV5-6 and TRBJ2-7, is DAGVTQSPTHLIKTRGQQVTLRCSPKSGHDTVSWYQQALGQGPQFIFQYYEEEERQRGNFPDRFSGHQFPNYSSELNVNALLLGDSALYLCASSFGAGNYEQYFGPGTRLTVT.

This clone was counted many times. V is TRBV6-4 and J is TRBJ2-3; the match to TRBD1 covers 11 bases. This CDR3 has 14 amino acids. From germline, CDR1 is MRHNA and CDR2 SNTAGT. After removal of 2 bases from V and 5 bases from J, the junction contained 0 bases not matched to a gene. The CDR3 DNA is TGTGCCAGCAGTGACGGGACAGGGGGAGATACGCAGTATTTT. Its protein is CASSDGTGGDTQYF.

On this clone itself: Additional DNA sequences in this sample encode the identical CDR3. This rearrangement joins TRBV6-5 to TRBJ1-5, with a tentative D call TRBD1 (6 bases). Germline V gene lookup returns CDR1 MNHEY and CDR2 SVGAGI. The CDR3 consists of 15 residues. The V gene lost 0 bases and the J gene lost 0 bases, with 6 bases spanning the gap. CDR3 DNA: TGTGCCAGCAGTTACTCGGGGGCTAGCAATCAGCCCCAGCATTTT. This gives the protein CASSYSGASNQPQHF.

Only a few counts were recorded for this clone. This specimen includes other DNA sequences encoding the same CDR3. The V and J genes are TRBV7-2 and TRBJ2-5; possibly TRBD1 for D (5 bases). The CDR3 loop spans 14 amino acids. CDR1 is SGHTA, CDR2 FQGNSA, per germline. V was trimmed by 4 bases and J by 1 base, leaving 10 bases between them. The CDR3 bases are TGTGCCAGCAGCTCAGGACATCGCCAAGAGACCCAGTACTTC. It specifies CASSSGHRQETQYF.

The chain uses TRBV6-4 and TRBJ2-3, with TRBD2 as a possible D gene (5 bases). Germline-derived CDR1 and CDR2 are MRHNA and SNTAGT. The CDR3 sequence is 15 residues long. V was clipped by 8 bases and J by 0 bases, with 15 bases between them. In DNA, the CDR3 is TGTGCCAGCGGTAAAGGAGGCTTCAGCACAGATACGCAGTATTTT. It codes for CASGKGGFSTDTQYF.

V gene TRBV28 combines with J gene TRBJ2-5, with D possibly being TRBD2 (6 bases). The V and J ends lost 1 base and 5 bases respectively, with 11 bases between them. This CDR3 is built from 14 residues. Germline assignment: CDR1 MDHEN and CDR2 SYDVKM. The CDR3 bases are TGTGCCAGCAGTTTATCGTCAGGGAGGGAGACCCAGTACTTC. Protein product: CASSLSSGRETQYF.

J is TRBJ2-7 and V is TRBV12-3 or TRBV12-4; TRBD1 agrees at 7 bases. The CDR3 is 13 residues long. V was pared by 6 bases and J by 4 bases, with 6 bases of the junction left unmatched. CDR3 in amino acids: CASSARDSYEQYF. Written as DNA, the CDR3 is TGTGCCAGCAGCGCCCGGGACAGTTACGAGCAGTACTTC.

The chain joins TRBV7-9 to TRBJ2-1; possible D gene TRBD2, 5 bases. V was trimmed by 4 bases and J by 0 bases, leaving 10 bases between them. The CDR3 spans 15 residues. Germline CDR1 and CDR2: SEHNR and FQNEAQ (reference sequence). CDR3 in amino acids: CASSSYEGSYNEQFF. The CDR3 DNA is TGTGCCAGCAGCTCCTATGAGGGCTCCTACAATGAGCAGTTCTTC.